Presented here are 27 T cell receptor beta chains from one specimen sequenced in a study of identical twins. TCRdb reprocessed the 5' RACE reads with MiXCR, giving one entry per CDR3 protein. The sample lists 690,000 or so distinct CDR3 sequences, over 8.5% occurring once. These data also formed part of another study, on yellow fever vaccine responses in identical twins.

Source material: PBMCs. These receptors originate from a woman younger than 35 in good health.

V usage is TRBV27 and J usage is TRBJ2-5; D assignment may be TRBD1 or TRBD2 (5 bases each). This CDR3 is built from 17 residues. V shed 5 bases and J shed 3 bases, with 22 bases lying between them. Germline CDR1 and CDR2: MNHEY and SMNVEV (reference sequence). The DNA for the CDR3 is TGTGCCAGCAGTCCTCGCCAGTGGGGTATGGGGGAAGAGACCCAGTACTTC. As protein: CASSPRQWGMGEETQYF.

This clonotype was found many times. The chain uses TRBV18 and TRBJ2-5, with D maybe TRBD2 (5 bases). Trimming left V 3 bases short and J 3 bases short, with 5 bases between. This CDR3 comprises 12 residues. Germline V gene data show CDR1 as KGHSH and CDR2 as LQKENI. DNA for the CDR3: TGTGCCAGCTCACCGCGGGAAGAGACCCAGTACTTC. Translated: CASSPREETQYF.

This clonotype showed up many times. The chain combines TRBV5-1 with TRBJ2-1; no firm D call. V was cut by 0 bases and J by 0 bases, with 10 bases left in between. The CDR3 is 16 amino acids. Germline assignment: CDR1 SGHRS and CDR2 YFSETQ. CDR3 nucleotides: TGCGCCAGCAGCTTGGATGGCAGGCTCTCCTACAATGAGCAGTTCTTC. This translates into CASSLDGRLSYNEQFF.

This clonotype has at least ten counts. The chain recombines TRBV6-1 with TRBJ2-2; 9 nucleotides align to TRBD1. The CDR3 has 16 amino acids. Germline values: CDR1 MNHNS, CDR2 SASEGT. V dropped 6 bases and J dropped 4; count of bases not matched to a gene: 9. DNA of the CDR3: TGTGCCAGCAGAAAACCGGGACAGGGTTTCACCGGGGAGCTGTTTTTT. Its protein product is CASRKPGQGFTGELFF.

This clonotype occurred a few times. This chain joins TRBV3-1 and TRBJ1-6; no definite D call. Trimming cost V 2 bases and J 11 bases, with 13 bases left between them. The CDR3 is made up of 14 amino acids. Germline V lookup: CDR1 LGHDT, CDR2 YNNKEL (reference sequence). CDR3 nucleotide sequence: TGTGCCAGCAGCCAAATCGGCGGTCCGGCACCCCTCCACTTT. Protein sequence: CASSQIGGPAPLHF.

This clonotype appeared many times. The V and J genes are TRBV20-1 and TRBJ1-6; D is undetermined. The CDR3 contains 13 residues. Between the trimmed V and J ends, which lost 6 bases and 9 bases, there was a span of 15 bases. CDR1 DFQATT and CDR2 SNEGSKA come from the germline V gene (reference sequence). The CDR3 spells CSAGPPLISPLHF. The CDR3 DNA sequence: TGCAGTGCAGGCCCTCCATTGATTTCACCCCTCCACTTT.

V usage is TRBV24-1 and J usage is TRBJ2-3; 7 bases fit TRBD2. The germline gives CDR1 KGHDR, CDR2 SFDVKD. V lost 0 bases, J lost 3 bases, and 5 bases stayed unmatched. The CDR3 runs to 16 residues. CDR3 residues: CATSDLSASGTDTQYF. The CDR3 region has the DNA TGTGCCACCAGTGATTTGTCGGCTAGCGGTACAGATACGCAGTATTTT.

This clonotype was seen only a few times. V is TRBV6-2 or TRBV6-3 and J is TRBJ2-3; TRBD2 matches at 9 bases. CDR3 length: 12 amino acids. Trimming removed 11 bases from V and 9 bases from J; junction bases left unmatched: 9. Germline assignment: CDR1 MNHEY and CDR2 SVGEGT. Here the CDR3 DNA reads TGTGCCGGAGGGACTAGCCTTGACACGCAGTATTTT. It codes for CAGGTSLDTQYF.

The gene calls are TRBV5-1 and TRBJ2-7; 10 bases agree with TRBD2. The germline gives CDR1 SGHRS, CDR2 YFSETQ. With 3 bases clipped from V and 2 bases from J, the junction kept 5 bases outside the gene matches. The length of the CDR3 is 15 residues. The CDR3 here is CASSWTSGEPYEQYF. The CDR3 DNA sequence: TGCGCCAGCAGCTGGACTAGCGGAGAACCCTACGAGCAGTACTTC.

V gene TRBV3-1 combines with J gene TRBJ2-3; D unresolved. Germline-derived CDR1 and CDR2 are LGHDT and YNNKEL (reference sequence). The CDR3 is 14 residues long. Trimming left V 5 bases short and J 1 base short, with 10 bases between. The CDR3 DNA sequence: TGTGCCAGCAGCAGGACGTATGGCACAGATACGCAGTATTTT. It specifies CASSRTYGTDTQYF.

There are many counts of this clonotype. The chain combines TRBV12-3 or TRBV12-4 with TRBJ1-3, with D possibly being TRBD1 (5 bases). The CDR3 runs 14 residues. Between the trimmed V and J ends, which lost 3 bases and 7 bases, there was a span of 13 bases. CDR3 sequence reads: CASSFWGKGNTIYF. The CDR3 DNA sequence: TGTGCCAGCAGTTTTTGGGGAAAGGGGAACACCATATATTTT.

V usage is TRBV15 and J usage is TRBJ2-6; D gene uncertain. In germline, CDR1 is LNHNV, CDR2 YYDKDF (reference sequence). V was cut by 3 bases and J by 2 bases, with 5 bases left in between. The CDR3 has 14 amino acids. The CDR3 here is CATSRETGANVLTF. The CDR3 nucleotides are TGTGCCACCAGCAGGGAAACTGGGGCCAACGTCCTGACTTTC.

The rearrangement links TRBV6-2 or TRBV6-3 to TRBJ1-5; no clear D gene. Germline CDR1 MNHEY, CDR2 SVGEGT. The CDR3 loop spans 15 amino acids. With 6 bases removed from V and 0 bases from J, the gap between germline ends came to 12 bases. The CDR3 coding sequence is TGTGCCAGCAGCAAAACACGGAATAGCAATCAGCCCCAGCATTTT. Its translation: CASSKTRNSNQPQHF.

This clonotype has more than one count but fewer than ten. The chain recombines TRBV10-3 with TRBJ2-2, with D uncertain. Trimming took 2 bases from V and 6 from J, leaving 16 bases between them. This CDR3 spans 16 amino acids. Germline CDR1 reads ENHRY; CDR2 reads SYGVKD. Here the CDR3 DNA reads TGTGCCATCAGTGAGGCGGTTGTTCCGTCGGCCGGGGAGCTGTTTTTT. Protein sequence: CAISEAVVPSAGELFF.

This clonotype was found a few times. V is TRBV5-5 and J is TRBJ2-7, with D perhaps matching TRBD2 (6 bases). Trimming stripped 3 bases from V and 6 bases from J, with 19 bases between. Germline V gives CDR1 SGHKS, CDR2 YYEKEE (reference sequence). The CDR3 has 15 amino acids. In DNA, the CDR3 is TGTGCCAGCAGCTCCAGGAGGGTCTTTCGGGGCGAGCAGTACTTC. It specifies CASSSRRVFRGEQYF.

This chain joins TRBV6-5 and TRBJ1-6; D might be TRBD1 (5 bases). The CDR3 spans 15 residues. Germline V gene sequence: CDR1 MNHEY, CDR2 SVGAGI. V shed 1 base and J shed 10 bases, with 14 bases lying between them. In DNA, the CDR3 is TGTGCCAGCAGTTACTTCGGGGGAGTCTCCTCACCCCTCCACTTT. Protein sequence: CASSYFGGVSSPLHF.

This clonotype was observed a single time. The chain couples TRBV6-2 or TRBV6-3 to TRBJ2-7; D is undetermined. V was shortened by 2 bases and J by 3 bases, with 5 bases between the two germline ends. Germline lookup yields CDR1 MNHEY and CDR2 SVGEGT. The CDR3 has 12 amino acids. The CDR3 sequence: CASSYPFYEQYF. The CDR3 bases are TGTGCCAGCAGTTACCCTTTCTACGAGCAGTACTTC.

This clonotype was counted between two and nine times. The V and J genes are TRBV30 and TRBJ1-4, with 9 bases aligning to TRBD1. The CDR3 contains 13 residues. With 3 bases clipped from V and 7 bases from J, the junction kept 3 bases outside the gene matches. Germline V lookup: CDR1 GTSNPN, CDR2 SVGIG (reference sequence). This CDR3 reads CAWRGTGSEKLFF. For the CDR3, the DNA is TGTGCCTGGAGAGGGACAGGGAGTGAAAAACTGTTTTTT.

In this sample, this clonotype turned up a few times. This chain connects TRBV4-2 to TRBJ2-2; 7 bases map to TRBD2. The CDR3 totals 17 residues. Losses at the gene ends were 0 bases for V and 2 bases for J; bases not matched to a gene: 6. Germline-derived CDR1 and CDR2 are LGHNA and YNFKEQ. CDR3 in amino acids: CASSQDGWGGNTGELFF. CDR3 nucleotides: TGTGCCAGCAGCCAAGATGGTTGGGGGGGAAACACCGGGGAGCTGTTTTTT.

Only a few counts were recorded for this clonotype. The V and J genes are TRBV28 and TRBJ1-2; D is uncertain. Germline values: CDR1 MDHEN, CDR2 SYDVKM. V lost 2 bases and J 2 bases, leaving 21 bases between the germline ends. The CDR3 extends over 18 amino acids. CDR3 protein: CASSLGWAANYINYGYTF. CDR3 nucleotides: TGTGCCAGCAGTTTAGGTTGGGCCGCTAATTATATAAACTATGGCTACACCTTC.

This clonotype showed up just a few times. The chain joins TRBV5-1 to TRBJ1-1; D is possibly TRBD1 (5 bases). Trimming shortened V by 5 bases and J by 2 bases, and 13 bases separated the two germline ends. The germline V gene has CDR1 SGHRS and CDR2 YFSETQ. The CDR3 consists of 14 residues. This chain's CDR3 is CASRFGHPNTEAFF. For the CDR3, the DNA is TGCGCCAGCAGATTCGGACACCCCAACACTGAAGCTTTCTTT.

There are a few counts of this clonotype. The chain carries TRBV2 and TRBJ2-3, with TRBD1 as a possible D gene (5 bases). Germline CDR1 SNHLY, CDR2 FYNNEI. This CDR3 is built from 14 residues. The V and J ends lost 4 bases and 0 bases respectively, with 8 bases between them. The CDR3 DNA follows: TGTGCCAGCAGTGTGGGGCACAGCACAGATACGCAGTATTTT. Protein: CASSVGHSTDTQYF.

This clonotype was observed a handful of times. V usage is TRBV29-1 and J usage is TRBJ2-7; 12 bases are shared with TRBD2. Germline CDR1 reads SQVTM; CDR2 reads ANQGSEA. The CDR3 is 13 residues long. J was trimmed by 2 bases and V by 6 bases; bases with no gene match: 2. As DNA, the CDR3 is TGCAGCGTCGGACTAGCGGGGCCCTACGAGCAGTACTTC. It encodes CSVGLAGPYEQYF.

This clonotype was found a few times. V usage is TRBV29-1 and J usage is TRBJ2-1, with D possibly matching TRBD1 (6 bases). The germline V gene has CDR1 SQVTM and CDR2 ANQGSEA. The CDR3 is 14 residues long. Trimming took 3 bases from V and 0 from J, leaving 9 bases between them. The CDR3 loop is CSVEGHLSYNEQFF. The CDR3 DNA sequence: TGCAGCGTTGAGGGACACCTCTCCTACAATGAGCAGTTCTTC.

This chain connects TRBV3-1 to TRBJ2-7; 11 bases are shared with TRBD2. The CDR3 loop spans 15 amino acids. From germline, CDR1 is LGHDT and CDR2 YNNKEL (reference sequence). J lost 3 bases, V lost 4 bases, and 5 bases had no gene match. CDR3 bases: TGTGCCAGCAGCCGCCCCGGGACTAGCGGCTACGAGCAGTACTTC. This codes for CASSRPGTSGYEQYF.

This clonotype has at least ten counts. The chain joins TRBV15 to TRBJ2-1; 11 positions agree with TRBD2. The germline CDR1 and CDR2 sequences are LNHNV and YYDKDF (reference sequence). The CDR3 covers 15 residues. V trimming: 3 bases; J trimming: 9 bases; junction bases outside the gene matches: 7. Here the CDR3 DNA reads TGTGCCACCAGCAGGGAGACTAGCGGGATTGGTGAGCAGTTCTTC. Its protein product is CATSRETSGIGEQFF.

There are a few counts of this clonotype. The rearrangement uses TRBV12-3 or TRBV12-4 and TRBJ1-6, with D uncertain. V lost 6 bases to trimming and J lost 10 bases, with 13 bases between them. This CDR3 is 13 amino acids long. CDR3 coding DNA: TGTGCCAGCAGCCTTAGGTATGAGTCACCCCTCCACTTT. Translating it yields CASSLRYESPLHF.